This T cell receptor beta chain was identified in a study of blood T cell repertoires in COVID-19. On the study more broadly: Acute and convalescent COVID-19 specimens originated in the United States, Italy and Spain.

In the original processing: Counts of nucleated cells, estimated from reference gene primer amplification, were obtained. Data came from immunoSEQ multiplex PCR; TCRdb stores just in-frame clones and leaves some out. The V and J calls and the clone size are those of that table, but D and trimming were determined from the DNA. The sample lists 350,000 to 450,000 clones; about 85% were seen once. The origin of this receptor is a woman under 30 with acute or convalescent COVID-19. The sample comprised peripheral blood.

In nucleotides, the CDR3 is TGTGCCAGCAGCGTGGTCGGTGAAGCTTTCTTT. It is translated as CASSVVGEAFF. The chain employs TRBV9 and TRBJ1-1; no reliable D call. In germline, CDR1 is SGDLS, CDR2 YYNGEE. CDR3 length equals 11 residues. V was cut by 2 bases and J by 7 bases, with 6 bases left in between.